A selection of T cell receptor beta chains follows, all from one sample in a study of glioma-infiltrating T cells. TCRdb fed the multiplex PCR reads into MiXCR, producing one record per CDR3 protein. The repertoire consists of around 140,000 distinct CDR3 sequences, with around 42% occurring once and the leading ten covering roughly 20%. What was sequenced was glioma tissue, nonneoplastic brain tissue, or PBMCs (not recorded which). All receptors derive from a human donor with low-grade glioma or glioblastoma, undergoing nonglioma brain surgery, or in good health (not recorded which). Each CDR3 is given with its conserved first and last residue. D genes are given only for firm matches. Some rows mark clone size as missing; the rest say once, few, many or name a class of expanded clone.

j_gene: TRBJ2-5
abundance: .
v_gene: TRBV6-5
d_gene: .
CDR3aa: CASSHSARVETQYF
CDR3nt: TGTGCCAGCAGTCACTCGGCAAGGGTAGAGACCCAGTACTTC

j_gene: TRBJ2-7
abundance: few
v_gene: TRBV4-1
d_gene: .
CDR3aa: CASSQEGGLDEQYF
CDR3nt: TGCGCCAGCAGCCAAGAAGGGGGTTTGGACGAGCAGTACTTC

j_gene: TRBJ1-3
abundance: .
v_gene: TRBV18
d_gene: .
CDR3aa: CASSPGLISGNTIYF
CDR3nt: TGTGCCAGCTCCCCCGGGCTTATCTCTGGAAACACCATATATTTT

j_gene: TRBJ2-3
abundance: .
v_gene: TRBV7-2
d_gene: .
CDR3aa: CASSLVASGTDTQYF
CDR3nt: TGTGCCAGCAGCTTAGTGGCTAGCGGCACAGATACGCAGTATTTT

j_gene: TRBJ1-3
abundance: .
v_gene: TRBV11-2
d_gene: .
CDR3aa: CASRGHSGNTIYF
CDR3nt: TGTGCCAGCAGGGGACACTCTGGAAACACCATATATTTT

j_gene: TRBJ1-5
abundance: .
v_gene: TRBV28
d_gene: .
CDR3aa: CASTGNFMGNQPQHF
CDR3nt: TGTGCCAGCACTGGAAACTTTATGGGCAATCAGCCCCAGCATTTT

j_gene: TRBJ1-1
abundance: .
v_gene: TRBV20-1
d_gene: .
CDR3aa: CSARKGKTEAFF
CDR3nt: TGCAGTGCTAGGAAAGGGAAGACTGAAGCTTTCTTT

j_gene: TRBJ2-3
abundance: .
v_gene: TRBV2
d_gene: .
CDR3aa: CASSDQGQASTDTQYF
CDR3nt: TGTGCCAGCAGTGATCAGGGCCAGGCTAGCACAGATACGCAGTATTTT

j_gene: TRBJ1-1
abundance: few
v_gene: TRBV18
d_gene: .
CDR3aa: CASSPDRTEAFF
CDR3nt: TGTGCCAGCTCACCGGACAGAACTGAAGCTTTCTTT

j_gene: TRBJ1-3
abundance: few
v_gene: TRBV15
d_gene: .
CDR3aa: CATSRTWGAGNTIYF
CDR3nt: TGTGCCACCAGCAGAACTTGGGGGGCTGGAAACACCATATATTTT

j_gene: TRBJ2-1
abundance: few
v_gene: TRBV14
d_gene: .
CDR3aa: CASSHSYNEQFF
CDR3nt: TGTGCCAGCAGCCATTCCTACAATGAGCAGTTCTTC

j_gene: TRBJ2-7
abundance: .
v_gene: TRBV20-1
d_gene: TRBD2
CDR3aa: CSAPSGGYEQYF
CDR3nt: TGCAGTGCGCCTAGCGGGGGTTACGAGCAGTACTTC

j_gene: TRBJ1-3
abundance: .
v_gene: TRBV7-6
d_gene: .
CDR3aa: CASSQRTEGNTIYF
CDR3nt: TGTGCCAGCAGCCAAAGGACGGAAGGAAACACCATATATTTT

j_gene: TRBJ2-1
abundance: few
v_gene: TRBV11-1
d_gene: .
CDR3aa: CASSPTGPIYNEQFF
CDR3nt: TGTGCCAGCAGCCCCACAGGCCCTATATACAATGAGCAGTTCTTC

j_gene: TRBJ2-5
abundance: .
v_gene: TRBV14
d_gene: .
CDR3aa: CASSQMRETQYF
CDR3nt: TGTGCCAGCAGCCAGATGAGAGAGACCCAGTACTTC

j_gene: TRBJ2-1
abundance: .
v_gene: TRBV4-1
d_gene: TRBD2
CDR3aa: CASSRGLAGVAYNEQFF
CDR3nt: TGCGCCAGCAGCCGGGGACTAGCGGGAGTAGCCTACAATGAGCAGTTCTTC

j_gene: TRBJ1-6
abundance: .
v_gene: TRBV6-6
d_gene: .
CDR3aa: CASSYGGLGSPLHF
CDR3nt: TGTGCCAGCAGTTACGGGGGGCTCGGTTCACCCCTCCACTTT

j_gene: TRBJ1-2
abundance: few
v_gene: TRBV27
d_gene: TRBD1
CDR3aa: CASSLRRTGRDYGYTF
CDR3nt: TGTGCCAGCAGTTTACGGAGGACAGGTCGGGACTATGGCTACACCTTC

j_gene: TRBJ2-5
abundance: .
v_gene: TRBV20-1
d_gene: TRBD2
CDR3aa: CSASGLAQETQYF
CDR3nt: TGCAGTGCATCGGGACTAGCTCAAGAGACCCAGTACTTC

j_gene: TRBJ1-2
abundance: .
v_gene: TRBV6-1
d_gene: .
CDR3aa: CASRTSTQGDYGYTF
CDR3nt: TGTGCCAGCAGAACTTCGACCCAAGGGGACTATGGCTACACCTTC

j_gene: TRBJ2-1
abundance: .
v_gene: TRBV6-6
d_gene: TRBD1
CDR3aa: CASSYSPGTENEQFF
CDR3nt: TGTGCCAGCAGTTACTCCCCCGGGACAGAAAATGAGCAGTTCTTC

j_gene: TRBJ2-2
abundance: few
v_gene: TRBV27
d_gene: TRBD2
CDR3aa: CASSSPSGFNTGELFF
CDR3nt: TGTGCCAGCAGCTCTCCTAGCGGGTTTAACACCGGGGAGCTGTTTTTT

j_gene: TRBJ2-3
abundance: many
v_gene: TRBV20-1
d_gene: TRBD2
CDR3aa: CSGQRESDTQYF
CDR3nt: TGCAGTGGCCAGCGGGAGTCAGATACGCAGTATTTT

j_gene: TRBJ2-5
abundance: .
v_gene: TRBV20-1
d_gene: .
CDR3aa: CSATEAGVVRETQYF
CDR3nt: TGCAGTGCTACAGAGGCAGGGGTCGTCCGGGAGACCCAGTACTTC

j_gene: TRBJ1-1
abundance: .
v_gene: TRBV6-5
d_gene: .
CDR3aa: CASSYSSRGMWTEAFF
CDR3nt: TGTGCCAGCAGTTACTCGTCACGAGGAATGTGGACTGAAGCTTTCTTT

j_gene: TRBJ1-2
abundance: .
v_gene: TRBV20-1
d_gene: .
CDR3aa: CSARHGQSYGYTF
CDR3nt: TGCAGTGCTAGACATGGACAATCCTATGGCTACACCTTC

j_gene: TRBJ2-1
abundance: few
v_gene: TRBV6-1
d_gene: .
CDR3aa: CASRSGQNNEQFF
CDR3nt: TGTGCCAGCAGATCGGGACAAAACAATGAGCAGTTCTTC

j_gene: TRBJ2-1
abundance: .
v_gene: TRBV10-2
d_gene: TRBD2
CDR3aa: CATGERGFDEQFF
CDR3nt: TGTGCCACCGGGGAGCGGGGCTTCGATGAGCAGTTCTTC

j_gene: TRBJ2-1
abundance: few
v_gene: TRBV7-2
d_gene: TRBD2
CDR3aa: CASSFLAGDEQFF
CDR3nt: TGTGCCAGCAGCTTCCTAGCGGGAGATGAGCAGTTCTTC

j_gene: TRBJ2-3
abundance: few
v_gene: TRBV20-1
d_gene: .
CDR3aa: CSATKAGRSTDTQYF
CDR3nt: TGCAGTGCTACTAAAGCGGGTCGTAGCACAGATACGCAGTATTTT

j_gene: TRBJ2-5
abundance: .
v_gene: TRBV3-1
d_gene: .
CDR3aa: CASSQSPGYQETQYF
CDR3nt: TGTGCCAGCAGCCAATCCCCTGGGTACCAAGAGACCCAGTACTTC

j_gene: TRBJ1-6
abundance: .
v_gene: TRBV6-1
d_gene: .
CDR3aa: CASSSVWGSPLHF
CDR3nt: TGTGCCAGCAGTTCCGTATGGGGTTCACCCCTCCACTTT

j_gene: TRBJ2-3
abundance: .
v_gene: TRBV30
d_gene: TRBD1
CDR3aa: CAWRGGTGGTDTQYF
CDR3nt: TGTGCCTGGAGGGGGGGGACAGGGGGTACAGATACGCAGTATTTT

j_gene: TRBJ1-3
abundance: few
v_gene: TRBV27
d_gene: .
CDR3aa: CASTQGPGNTIYF
CDR3nt: TGTGCCAGCACTCAAGGACCTGGAAACACCATATATTTT

j_gene: TRBJ2-7
abundance: .
v_gene: TRBV6-2/TRBV6-3
d_gene: TRBD1
CDR3aa: CASSLQGAHEQYF
CDR3nt: TGTGCCAGCAGTCTGCAGGGGGCCCACGAGCAGTACTTC

j_gene: TRBJ1-2
abundance: .
v_gene: TRBV11-1
d_gene: TRBD1
CDR3aa: CATAGTGGNGYTF
CDR3nt: TGTGCCACGGCCGGGACAGGGGGCAATGGCTACACCTTC

j_gene: TRBJ2-2
abundance: .
v_gene: TRBV11-2
d_gene: .
CDR3aa: CASSLGTTSPLFF
CDR3nt: TGTGCCAGCAGCTTAGGTACCACATCTCCGCTGTTTTTT

j_gene: TRBJ1-2
abundance: few
v_gene: TRBV28
d_gene: .
CDR3aa: CASSLAQGGYTF
CDR3nt: TGTGCCAGCAGTTTAGCTCAGGGGGGCTACACCTTC

j_gene: TRBJ1-2
abundance: few
v_gene: TRBV27
d_gene: TRBD1
CDR3aa: CASSLSGQGDGYTF
CDR3nt: TGTGCCAGCAGTTTATCGGGACAGGGCGATGGCTACACCTTC